The source of this T cell receptor beta chain is a study of cytomegalovirus exposure and HLA in healthy donors. Findings and limits, study-wide: A prior analysis recorded that most TCR beta V segments were productive about 90% or about 30% of the time. Some 17,000 TCR beta sequences were associated with HLA alleles at 0.05 false discovery rate in a later analysis. A reported reduction in N-insertions relative to the roughly 610-donor mean was seen in an Asian-associated ancestry cluster in a later analysis.

Use of 60 Vbeta and 13 Jbeta primers characterized the PCR. Generated by immunoSEQ multiplex PCR, the TCRdb table keeps only in-frame clones and is missing some. The sample contains 40,000 or so clones, 90% of which appear only once. In regard to this clone: Its antigen remains unknown.

The trim removed 8 bases at V and 6 bases at J, leaving 3 bases unmatched. The V gene's germline CDR1 is SGHVS and CDR2 FNYEAQ. CDR3 length: 12 residues. Sequenced input: PBMCs. This clonotype was sampled from a woman younger than 30 in good health and CMV-seronegative. The rearrangement joins TRBV7-6 to TRBJ2-5; 10 bases fit TRBD1. The CDR3 loop reads CASGQGDKTQYF. DNA for the CDR3: TGTGCCAGCGGACAGGGGGATAAGACCCAGTACTTC.